The clone carrying this TCR beta chain was seen repeatedly, ten times or more. What it binds is unknown. The record originates from a study of T cells after yellow fever vaccination. Making TCR cDNA involved 5'RACE template switching, which added UMIs and a universal primer site. TCRdb passed the 5' RACE reads through MiXCR, listing each CDR3 protein once. The sample yields hundreds of thousands of distinct CDR3 sequences, roughly 3.5% seen once. Whole-study results and caveats: Compared with primary, the secondary response was weaker and peaked at day 5, not 15. The study re-detected most primary-vaccination clones after the booster (96% CD4, roughly 90% CD8).

This clonotype was obtained from a man younger than 35 who received the YFV17D yellow fever vaccine. The specimen was PBMCs, collected on the day of the yellow fever booster vaccination.

The CDR3 coding sequence is TGCAGTGCTAAGGAGCTGATGAACACTGAAGCTTTCTTT. Amino acid sequence: CSAKELMNTEAFF. The chain is built from TRBV20-1 and TRBJ1-1, with D uncertain. The CDR3 is 13 residues long. Germline loops: CDR1 DFQATT, CDR2 SNEGSKA (reference sequence). V lost 4 bases, J lost 0 bases, and 9 bases lay in between.